Here is one T cell receptor (beta chain) with its context. Its cognate antigen has yet to be identified. Base qualities are missing; no much larger clone stands one base away. The data stem from a study of post-analysis software for immune sequencing data (dated by TCRdb to between 2014 and 2016). Concerning the study at large: Relapsing-remitting, secondary progressive and progressive-relapsing multiple sclerosis were recorded as disease courses, and subtype annotation was lacking for some patients. The multiple sclerosis patient repertoires were compared with under 13 previously published healthy control repertoires from donors aged 6 to 25 years. A subset of samples was prepared in parallel using single-end sample barcoding, then pooled and co-amplified after Illumina adapter ligation.

The method was PCR. The sequencing machine was an Illumina HiSeq 2500. Unique molecular identifiers were incorporated into TCR beta cDNA libraries to reduce PCR and sequencing biases. Roughly 0.5 million cDNA molecules were obtained per 1 to 10 million input T cells, so each molecule approximated one T cell. Patient libraries were prepared and sequenced with the same protocol used for the earlier healthy control dataset. Samples belonging to the same batch were prepared together, multiplexed and sequenced on a shared HiSeq lane. Per the authors' processing: MIGEC was used to process the raw barcoded reads, and molecular identifier groups with only a single read were discarded before consensus assembly and CDR3 extraction. Clonotype tables were post-analysed with VDJtools, normalizing diversity by down-sampling all datasets to the smallest sample size. Repertoire overlap clustering matched CDR3 amino acid but not nucleotide sequences to correct batch-related cross-sample contamination. The public reads were quality trimmed at Q25 with fastp and then assembled into clones with MiXCR by TCRdb, keeping productive beta chains. Every entry covers one CDR3 protein and lists the most common genes and DNA from its rows. The V and J calls were determined by TCRdb, not by the authors. This sample holds hundreds of thousands of distinct CDR3 sequences; 30% were observed only once. The ten largest clones take up about 0.5% of the sample.

To demonstrate the VDJtools post-analysis software, TCR beta repertoires were profiled from the peripheral blood of roughly 14 young patients with multiple sclerosis. The patients with multiple sclerosis were children and adolescents between roughly 6 and 15 years of age. V is cut by 7 bases and J by 0 bases, and the space between the germline ends is 10 bases. Inclusive of the bounding cysteine and phenylalanine, the CDR3 is 14 residues long. Only the CDR3 region is kept as DNA, spanning 42 bases read in frame from base 1. CDR1 LNHDA and CDR2 SQIVND were looked up in the germline V gene (reference sequence). Beyond this particular receptor, the publication reports: Normalized Chao1 diversity was significantly lower in multiple sclerosis patients than controls, suggesting substantial peripheral T-cell clonal expansion. The multiple sclerosis patient group was slightly younger than the control group. Patients showed significantly higher frequencies than controls for roughly five TRBV segments, among them TRBV5-6, TRBV5-1 and TRBV20-1. Strong co-clustering of samples prepared in the same batch was shown by direct clustering with F measure, prompting a batch-effect correction.

This TCR was sampled from a girl aged 5-17 years with multiple sclerosis. Here the chain combines TRBV19 and TRBJ2-1, with no reliable assignment of the D segment. What was sequenced was blood. The CDR3 region: CASTRRSSYNEQFF. The sequenced DNA: TGTGCCAGTACACGACGGAGCTCCTACAATGAGCAGTTCTTC. With all but the CDR3 taken from the reference TRBV19 and TRBJ2-1 genes, the full variable domain is: DGGITQSPKYLFRKEGQNVTLSCEQNLNHDAMYWYRQDPGQGLRLIYYSQIVNDFQKGDIAEGYSVSREKKESFPLTVTSAQKNPTAFYLCASTRRSSYNEQFFGPGTRLTVL.